The 21 T cell receptor beta chains in this list originate from one sample, sequenced in a study of CD8 T cells in Susac syndrome. cDNA came from roughly 0.47 to 1 ug RNA primed by random hexamers. In TCRdb, the immunoSEQ multiplex PCR reads were re-called with MiXCR into one record per CDR3 protein. The sample records a few hundred thousand distinct CDR3 sequences, about 94% being singletons. Sequencing was done on a sample of CD4+ T cells from PBMCs. The receptors were gathered from a human donor with multiple sclerosis.

This chain joins TRBV2 and TRBJ2-3; D remains ambiguous. From germline, CDR1 is SNHLY and CDR2 FYNNEI. CDR3 size: 13 residues. Trimming cost V 9 bases and J 6 bases, with 16 bases left between them. The chain's CDR3 is CASKGRLLDTQYF. The CDR3, as DNA: TGTGCCAGTAAAGGGCGCCTACTTGATACGCAGTATTTT.

The chain uses TRBV5-1 and TRBJ2-5; perhaps TRBD1 as D (6 bases). Per germline, CDR1 SGHRS and CDR2 YFSETQ. With 5 bases removed from V and 1 base from J, the gap between germline ends came to 15 bases. This CDR3 comprises 15 residues. CDR3 DNA sequence: TGCGCCAGCAGGCCTTACGGACAGCGCCAAGAGACCCAGTACTTC. This encodes CASRPYGQRQETQYF.

The V call is TRBV4-1, the J call TRBJ1-1; D not certain. This CDR3 has 14 amino acids. The germline V and J ends were trimmed by 4 bases and 5 bases, with 14 bases remaining between them. CDR1 and CDR2 (germline): MGHRA, YSYEKL. The CDR3 region has the DNA TGCGCCAGCAGCCCGGCCATTAGTAGAACTGAAGCTTTCTTT. Amino acids: CASSPAISRTEAFF.

V and J are TRBV4-1 and TRBJ2-1, with TRBD2 matching 7 bases. The junction had 16 bases not matched to a gene; V was cut back by 5 bases and J by 6 bases. The germline gives CDR1 MGHRA, CDR2 YSYEKL. This CDR3 has 17 residues. CDR3 amino acids: CASSFQSGGSVRNEQFF. The CDR3 DNA reads as TGCGCCAGCAGCTTTCAATCGGGGGGATCGGTTCGCAATGAGCAGTTCTTC.

The rearrangement links TRBV6-2 or TRBV6-3 to TRBJ2-5; TRBD1 matches at 9 bases. Unmatched junction bases numbered 8, after V lost 6 bases and J lost 6 bases. This CDR3 has 14 amino acids. Germline lookup yields CDR1 MNHEY and CDR2 SVGEGT. The CDR3 DNA reads as TGTGCCAGCAGCTGGGGGACAGGGCGGAAGACCCAGTACTTC. The encoded protein is CASSWGTGRKTQYF.

This chain links TRBV9 with TRBJ2-3, with 12 bases fitting TRBD2. Germline V gene lookup returns CDR1 SGDLS and CDR2 YYNGEE. Losses at the gene ends were 3 bases for V and 2 bases for J; bases not matched to a gene: 13. This CDR3 has 19 amino acids. DNA of the CDR3: TGTGCCAGCAGCGAGACTAGCGGGGGTGCCCTCTCGAACACAGATACGCAGTATTTT. Translating gives CASSETSGGALSNTDTQYF.

The V gene is TRBV9, the J gene TRBJ2-2; TRBD2 matches at 7 bases. V shed 4 bases and J 0 bases; nucleotides not matched to a gene: 3. Germline V gene sequence: CDR1 SGDLS, CDR2 YYNGEE. This CDR3 contains 15 residues. The CDR3 region is CASSPGGSNTGELFF. DNA for the CDR3: TGTGCCAGCAGCCCCGGGGGGTCGAACACCGGGGAGCTGTTTTTT.

This clonotype was seen just once. The V and J genes are TRBV27 and TRBJ2-5, with D uncertain. The CDR3 contains 12 residues. The germline CDR1 and CDR2 sequences are MNHEY and SMNVEV (reference sequence). V shed 5 bases and J shed 3 bases, with 7 bases lying between them. Here the CDR3 reads CASSRNKETQYF. In nucleotides, the CDR3 is TGTGCCAGCAGTAGAAATAAAGAGACCCAGTACTTC.

The chain uses TRBV18 and TRBJ2-5, with D uncertain. The CDR3 totals 12 residues. Germline V CDR1 and CDR2: KGHSH, LQKENI. Trimming took 2 bases from V and 4 from J, leaving 5 bases between them. In DNA, the CDR3 is TGTGCCAGCTCACCATTTCGAGAGACCCAGTACTTC. Translating it yields CASSPFRETQYF.

The chain links TRBV12-3 or TRBV12-4 to TRBJ2-2; possibly TRBD1 for D (6 bases). The V end was cut by 6 bases, the J end by 6 bases, with 20 bases between. The CDR3 covers 16 residues. The CDR3 region has the DNA TGTGCCAGCAGACTAACCACAGGGTCGGGACCCGGGGAGCTGTTTTTT. This encodes CASRLTTGSGPGELFF.

This chain uses TRBV29-1 with TRBJ2-5; 8 bases are shared with TRBD1. This CDR3 has 13 residues. Germline assignment: CDR1 SQVTM and CDR2 ANQGSEA. V was clipped by 7 bases and J by 5 bases; unmatched bases: 9. CDR3 coding DNA: TGCAGCGCCGGACAGGGCAGAGATGAGACCCAGTACTTC. Translating it yields CSAGQGRDETQYF.

The genes are TRBV29-1 and TRBJ2-7, with 7 bases aligning to TRBD1. The CDR3 contains 14 residues. V shed 4 bases and J 4 bases; nucleotides not matched to a gene: 10. Germline-derived CDR1 and CDR2 are SQVTM and ANQGSEA. CDR3 loop: CSVVPGLTGYEQYF. Written as DNA, the CDR3 is TGCAGCGTTGTTCCCGGACTGACAGGGTACGAGCAGTACTTC.

J is TRBJ2-7 and V is TRBV28; 10 positions agree with TRBD1. V lost 5 bases and J lost 3; bases outside the gene matches: 4. Germline V gene sequence: CDR1 MDHEN, CDR2 SYDVKM. The CDR3 sequence is 14 residues long. The CDR3 bases are TGTGCCAGCAGTGGACAGGGGGAGGGCTACGAGCAGTACGTC. Protein sequence: CASSGQGEGYEQYV.

The chain couples TRBV20-1 to TRBJ2-1; tentative D call: TRBD2 (6 bases). CDR1 DFQATT and CDR2 SNEGSKA come from the germline V gene (reference sequence). The CDR3 is made up of 17 amino acids. The V end was cut by 0 bases, the J end by 2 bases, with 17 bases between. In nucleotides, the CDR3 is TGCAGTGCTAGAGATCGTCCTCGGGGGAGCCCCTACAATGAGCAGTTCTTC. This sequence encodes CSARDRPRGSPYNEQFF.

The chain recombines TRBV4-1 with TRBJ1-5; D is uncertain. Deletions cut 0 bases from V and 1 base from J, with 7 bases between. Germline V CDR1 and CDR2: MGHRA, YSYEKL. This CDR3 spans 15 amino acids. CDR3 in amino acids: CASSQDFRSNQPQHF. The CDR3 region has the DNA TGCGCCAGCAGCCAAGATTTCAGGAGCAATCAGCCCCAGCATTTT.

Turning to this clonotype: The junction and the germline gene differ at one end; a read error may be behind it. This chain joins TRBV28 and TRBJ2-7; weak D call: TRBD2 (5 bases). The V gene's germline CDR1 is MDHEN and CDR2 SYDVKM. This CDR3 has 11 amino acids. CDR3 DNA: TGTGCCAGCAGTATACCCGGGATTAGGGACTTC. Amino acid sequence: CASSIPGIRDF.

The chain joins TRBV4-1 to TRBJ1-1; D is perhaps TRBD1 (6 bases). V lost 2 bases and J lost 4, with 14 bases in between. Germline assignment: CDR1 MGHRA and CDR2 YSYEKL. CDR3 length equals 15 residues. The CDR3 loop is CASSQPGVRSTEAFF. The CDR3 DNA sequence: TGCGCCAGCAGCCAACCAGGGGTGAGGAGCACTGAAGCTTTCTTT.

This chain uses TRBV5-1 with TRBJ2-1; D is perhaps TRBD1 (5 bases). Per the germline V gene, CDR1 is SGHRS and CDR2 is YFSETQ. Trimming shortened V by 0 bases and J by 4 bases, and 11 bases separated the two germline ends. This CDR3 spans 15 amino acids. CDR3 amino acids: CASSLGPGSYNEQFF. DNA for the CDR3: TGCGCCAGCAGCTTGGGGCCAGGGTCTTACAATGAGCAGTTCTTC.

The V gene is TRBV12-3 or TRBV12-4, the J gene TRBJ2-7; D perhaps matches TRBD1 (7 bases). The CDR3 consists of 13 residues. Trimming took 3 bases from V and 6 from J, leaving 12 bases between them. The CDR3 here is CASSLDRRGEQYV. The CDR3 DNA reads as TGTGCCAGCAGTTTGGACAGGAGGGGCGAGCAGTACGTC.

The CDR3 spells CASRGPIGDTQYF. For the CDR3, the DNA is TGTGCCAGCAGGGGGCCGATTGGAGATACGCAGTATTTT. The chain employs TRBV12-3 or TRBV12-4 and TRBJ2-3; D perhaps matches TRBD1 (5 bases). Trimming removed 6 bases from V and 5 bases from J, with 12 bases in between. This CDR3 region has 13 residues.

The V and J genes are TRBV20-1 and TRBJ1-4, with no clear D. Trimming took 0 bases from V and 7 from J, leaving 15 bases between them. In germline, CDR1 is DFQATT, CDR2 SNEGSKA (reference sequence). CDR3 size: 15 residues. The CDR3, as DNA: TGCAGTGCTAGAGATCTTGGTCCCAATTCTGAAAAACTGTTTTTT. Translating gives CSARDLGPNSEKLFF.